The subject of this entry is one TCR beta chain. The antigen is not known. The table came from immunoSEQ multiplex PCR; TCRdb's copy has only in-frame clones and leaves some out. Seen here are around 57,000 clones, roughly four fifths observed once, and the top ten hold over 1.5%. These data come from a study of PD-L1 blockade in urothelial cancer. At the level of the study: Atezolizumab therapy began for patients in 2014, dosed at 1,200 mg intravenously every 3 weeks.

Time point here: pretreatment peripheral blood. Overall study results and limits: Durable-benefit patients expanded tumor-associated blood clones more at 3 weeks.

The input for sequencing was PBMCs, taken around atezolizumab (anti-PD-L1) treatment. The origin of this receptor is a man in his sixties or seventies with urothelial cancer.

CDR3 DNA: TGCGCCAGCAGCCAAGTCTGGACGGGAGGGCCGAATGAGCAGTTCTTC. Its translation is CASSQVWTGGPNEQFF. This chain uses TRBV4-3 with TRBJ2-1, with TRBD2 matching 8 bases. CDR1 is LGHNA and CDR2 is YSLEER in the germline V gene. J gave up 7 bases and V 1 base, and 9 bases lay outside the gene matches. The CDR3 length is 16 residues.